The clone carrying this T cell receptor beta chain was detected only a few times. No antigen is known for it. Sample-barcoded 5' priming and a J-beta primer mix drove a second PCR of about 6 to 12 cycles. One entry per CDR3 protein results from TCRdb running MiXCR on the 5' RACE reads. The sample holds roughly 730,000 distinct CDR3 sequences, 45% to 70% seen once. The data were obtained in a study of blood T cells in healthy people across ages. Findings and caveats of the study: In the absence of known donor CMV status, changes in expanded clonotypes were possibly confounded.

The source of this sequence is a man aged 35 to 55 in good health. Sequencing input: blood.

The CDR3 spells CASSRDPAYNEQFF. CDR3 DNA sequence: TGTGCCAGCTCCCGGGACCCCGCCTACAATGAGCAGTTCTTC. The V call is TRBV12-3 or TRBV12-4, the J call TRBJ2-1; TRBD1 or TRBD2 may be the D gene (5 bases each). Trimming pared 8 bases from V and 2 bases from J, leaving 13 bases between. CDR3 length: 14 residues.